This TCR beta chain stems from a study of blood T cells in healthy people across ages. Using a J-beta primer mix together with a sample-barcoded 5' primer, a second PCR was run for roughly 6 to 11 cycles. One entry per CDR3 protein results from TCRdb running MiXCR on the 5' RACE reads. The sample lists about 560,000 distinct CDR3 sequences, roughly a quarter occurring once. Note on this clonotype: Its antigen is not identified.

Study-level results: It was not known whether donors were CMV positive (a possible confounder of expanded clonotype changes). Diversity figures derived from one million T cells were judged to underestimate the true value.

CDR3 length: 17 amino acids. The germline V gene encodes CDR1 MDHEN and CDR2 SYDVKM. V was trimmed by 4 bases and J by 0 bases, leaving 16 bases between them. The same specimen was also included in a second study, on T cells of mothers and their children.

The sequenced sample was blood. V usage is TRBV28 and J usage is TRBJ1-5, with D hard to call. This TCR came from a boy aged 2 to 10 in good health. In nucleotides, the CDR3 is TGTGCCAGCAGTTCGGGCCTCCTTGGTTATAGCAATCAGCCCCAGCATTTT. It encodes CASSSGLLGYSNQPQHF.